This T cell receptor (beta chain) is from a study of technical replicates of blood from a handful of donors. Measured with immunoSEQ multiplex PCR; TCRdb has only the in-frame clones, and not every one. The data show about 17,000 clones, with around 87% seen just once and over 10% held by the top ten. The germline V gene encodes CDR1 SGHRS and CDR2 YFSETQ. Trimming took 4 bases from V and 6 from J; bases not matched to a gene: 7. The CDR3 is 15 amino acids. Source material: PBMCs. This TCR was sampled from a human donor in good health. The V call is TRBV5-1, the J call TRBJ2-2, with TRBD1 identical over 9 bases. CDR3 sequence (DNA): TGCGCCAGCAGCCCCGGGACAGGGTACGCCGGGGAGCTGTTTTTT. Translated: CASSPGTGYAGELFF. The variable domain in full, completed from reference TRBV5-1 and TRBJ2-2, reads KAGVTQTPRYLIKTRGQQVTLSCSPISGHRSVSWYQQTPGQGLQFLFEYFSETQRNKGNFPGRFSGRQFSNSRSEMNVSTLELGDSALYLCASSPGTGYAGELFFGEGSRLTVL.